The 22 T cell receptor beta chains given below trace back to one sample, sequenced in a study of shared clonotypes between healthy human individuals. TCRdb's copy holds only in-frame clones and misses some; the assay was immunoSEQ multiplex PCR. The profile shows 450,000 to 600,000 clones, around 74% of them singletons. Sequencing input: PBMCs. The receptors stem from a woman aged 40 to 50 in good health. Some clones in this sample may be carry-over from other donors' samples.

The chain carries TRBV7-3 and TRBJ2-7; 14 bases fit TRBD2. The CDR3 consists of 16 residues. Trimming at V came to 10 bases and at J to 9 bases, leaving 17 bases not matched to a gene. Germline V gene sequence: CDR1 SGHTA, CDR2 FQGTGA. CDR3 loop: CATPPLRGLAGVRQYF. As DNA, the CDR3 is TGTGCCACCCCACCCCTTAGGGGACTAGCGGGAGTACGGCAGTACTTC.

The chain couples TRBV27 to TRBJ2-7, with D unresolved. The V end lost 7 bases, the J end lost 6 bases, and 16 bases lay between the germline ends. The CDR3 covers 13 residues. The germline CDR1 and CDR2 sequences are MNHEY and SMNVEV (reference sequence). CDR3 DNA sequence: TGTGCCAGCACTGATTCGGGCAGGAGCGAGCAGTACTTC. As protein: CASTDSGRSEQYF.

CDR3 loop: CASSPLSSYEQYF. CDR3 DNA sequence: TGTGCCAGCAGCCCACTGAGCTCCTACGAGCAGTACTTC. The chain couples TRBV5-6 to TRBJ2-7; no clear D gene. This CDR3 is 13 amino acids long. Germline CDR1 is SGHDT and CDR2 is YYEEEE. V lost 4 bases to trimming and J lost 0 bases, with 8 bases between them.

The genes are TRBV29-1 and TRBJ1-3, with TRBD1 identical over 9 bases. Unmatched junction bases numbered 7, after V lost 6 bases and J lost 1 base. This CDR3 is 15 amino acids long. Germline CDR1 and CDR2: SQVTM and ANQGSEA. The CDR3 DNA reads TGCAGCGTGGGACAGGGACTCGCGTCTGGAAACACCATATATTTT. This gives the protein CSVGQGLASGNTIYF.

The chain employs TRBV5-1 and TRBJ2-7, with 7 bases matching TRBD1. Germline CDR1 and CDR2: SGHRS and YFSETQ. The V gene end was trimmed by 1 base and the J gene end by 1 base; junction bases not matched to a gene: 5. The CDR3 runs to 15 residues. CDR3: CASSLRQGRSYEQYF. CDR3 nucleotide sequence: TGCGCCAGCAGCTTGAGACAGGGAAGGTCCTACGAGCAGTACTTC.

CDR3 residues: CASSMTGELFF. The DNA for the CDR3 is TGTGCCAGCTCGATGACCGGGGAGCTGTTTTTT. The V and J genes are TRBV18 and TRBJ2-2; D gene unclear. The CDR3 totals 11 residues. Per the germline V gene, CDR1 is KGHSH and CDR2 is LQKENI. V lost 6 bases to trimming and J lost 5 bases, with 4 bases between them.

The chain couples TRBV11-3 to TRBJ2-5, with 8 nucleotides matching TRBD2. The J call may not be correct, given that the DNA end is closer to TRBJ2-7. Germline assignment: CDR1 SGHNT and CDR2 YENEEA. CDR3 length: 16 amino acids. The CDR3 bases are TGTGCCAGCAGCTTATATTGGGCTAGCGGGCGGTACGAGCAGTACTTC. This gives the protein CASSLYWASGRYEQYF.

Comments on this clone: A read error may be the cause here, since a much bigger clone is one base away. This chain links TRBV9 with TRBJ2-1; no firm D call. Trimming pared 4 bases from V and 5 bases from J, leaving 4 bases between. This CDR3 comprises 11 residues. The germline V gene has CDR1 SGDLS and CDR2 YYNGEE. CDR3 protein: CASSYNNEQFF. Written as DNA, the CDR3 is TGTGCCAGCAGCTACAACAATGAGCAGTTCTTC.

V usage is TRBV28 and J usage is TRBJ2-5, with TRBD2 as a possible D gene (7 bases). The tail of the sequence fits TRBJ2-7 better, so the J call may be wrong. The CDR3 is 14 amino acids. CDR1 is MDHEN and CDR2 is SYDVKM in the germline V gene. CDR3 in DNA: TGTGCCAGCGGGGGGGCAACGAACTCCTACGAGCAGTACTTC. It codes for CASGGATNSYEQYF.

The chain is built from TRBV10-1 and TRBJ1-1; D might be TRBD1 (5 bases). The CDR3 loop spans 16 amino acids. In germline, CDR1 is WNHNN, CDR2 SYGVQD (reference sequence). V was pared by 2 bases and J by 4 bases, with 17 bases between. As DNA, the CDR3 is TGCGCCAGCAGTGAGAATGCGGGGCAGGGAGGCACTGAAGCTTTCTTT. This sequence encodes CASSENAGQGGTEAFF.

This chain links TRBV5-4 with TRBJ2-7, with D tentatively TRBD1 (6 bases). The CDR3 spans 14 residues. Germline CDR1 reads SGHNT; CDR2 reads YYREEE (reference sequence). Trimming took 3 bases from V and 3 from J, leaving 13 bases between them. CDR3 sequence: CASSSKGQLYEQYF. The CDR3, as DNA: TGTGCCAGCAGCTCGAAGGGACAACTCTACGAGCAGTACTTC.

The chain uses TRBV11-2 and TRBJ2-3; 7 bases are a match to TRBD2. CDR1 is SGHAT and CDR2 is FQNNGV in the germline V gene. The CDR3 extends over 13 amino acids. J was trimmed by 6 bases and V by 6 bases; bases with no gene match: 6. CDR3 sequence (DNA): TGTGCCAGCAGAACTAGCGCCCGGGATACGCAGTATTTT. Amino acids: CASRTSARDTQYF.

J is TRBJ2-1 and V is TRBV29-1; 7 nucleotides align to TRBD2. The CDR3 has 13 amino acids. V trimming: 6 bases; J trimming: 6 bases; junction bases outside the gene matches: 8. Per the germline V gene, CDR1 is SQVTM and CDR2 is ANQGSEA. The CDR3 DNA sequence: TGCAGCGTCCGACGGGGGGTTGGCAATGAGCAGTTCTTC. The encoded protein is CSVRRGVGNEQFF.

The CDR3 sequence: CASSFQDRVNGYTF. The CDR3 DNA follows: TGTGCCAGCAGCTTCCAGGACAGGGTGAATGGCTACACCTTC. The chain links TRBV7-8 to TRBJ1-2; 8 bases align to TRBD1. Germline V lookup: CDR1 SGHVS, CDR2 FQNEAQ. With V trimmed by 3 bases and J by 6 bases, 6 bases remained unmatched. The CDR3 contains 14 residues.

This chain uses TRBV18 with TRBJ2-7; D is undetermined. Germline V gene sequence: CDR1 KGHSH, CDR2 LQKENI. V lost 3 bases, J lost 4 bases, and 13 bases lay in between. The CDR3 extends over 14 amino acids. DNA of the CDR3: TGTGCCAGCTCACCTCCTTGGGCCATATACGAGCAGTACTTC. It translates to CASSPPWAIYEQYF.

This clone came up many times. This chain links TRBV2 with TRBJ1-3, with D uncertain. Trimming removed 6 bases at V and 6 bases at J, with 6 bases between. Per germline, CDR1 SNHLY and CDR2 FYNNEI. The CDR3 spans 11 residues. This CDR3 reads CASSLENTIYF. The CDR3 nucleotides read TGTGCCAGCAGCTTAGAAAACACCATATATTTT.

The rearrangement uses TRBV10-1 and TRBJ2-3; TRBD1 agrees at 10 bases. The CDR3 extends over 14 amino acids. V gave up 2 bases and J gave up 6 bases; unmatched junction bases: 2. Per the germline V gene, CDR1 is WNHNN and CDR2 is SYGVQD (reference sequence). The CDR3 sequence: CASSEGQGVDTQYF. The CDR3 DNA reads TGCGCCAGCAGTGAGGGACAGGGGGTGGATACGCAGTATTTT.

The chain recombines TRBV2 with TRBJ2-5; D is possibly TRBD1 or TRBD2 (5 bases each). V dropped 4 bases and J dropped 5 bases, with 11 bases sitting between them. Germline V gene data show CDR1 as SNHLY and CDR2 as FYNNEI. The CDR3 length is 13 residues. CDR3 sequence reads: CASSGTEGETQYF. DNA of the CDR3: TGTGCCAGCAGTGGTACAGAGGGGGAGACCCAGTACTTC.

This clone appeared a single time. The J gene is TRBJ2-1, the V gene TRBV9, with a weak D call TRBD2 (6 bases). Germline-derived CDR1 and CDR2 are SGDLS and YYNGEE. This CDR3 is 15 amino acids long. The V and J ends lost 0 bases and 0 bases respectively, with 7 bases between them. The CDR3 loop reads CASSVEGGSYNEQFF. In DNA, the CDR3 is TGTGCCAGCAGCGTAGAGGGAGGCTCCTACAATGAGCAGTTCTTC.

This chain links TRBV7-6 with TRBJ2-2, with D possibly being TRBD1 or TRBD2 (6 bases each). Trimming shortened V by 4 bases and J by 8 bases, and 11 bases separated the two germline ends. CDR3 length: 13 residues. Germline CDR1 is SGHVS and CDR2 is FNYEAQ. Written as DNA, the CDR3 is TGTGCCAGCAGCTCCGAGGGGGGAGGGGAGCTGTTTTTT. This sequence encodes CASSSEGGGELFF.

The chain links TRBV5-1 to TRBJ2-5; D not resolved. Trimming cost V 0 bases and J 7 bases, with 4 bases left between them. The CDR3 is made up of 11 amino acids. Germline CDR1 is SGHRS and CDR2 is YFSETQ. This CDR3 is CASSLEGTQYF. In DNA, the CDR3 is TGCGCCAGCAGCTTGGAGGGGACCCAGTACTTC.

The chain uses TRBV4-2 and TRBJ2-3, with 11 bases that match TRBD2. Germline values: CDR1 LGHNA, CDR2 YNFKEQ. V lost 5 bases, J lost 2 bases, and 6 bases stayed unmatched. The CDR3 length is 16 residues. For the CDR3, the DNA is TGTGCCAGCAGCGACCGACTAGCGGGACCCACAGATACGCAGTATTTT. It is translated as CASSDRLAGPTDTQYF.